Below are 22 T cell receptor beta chains sequenced from a single sample in a study of cytomegalovirus exposure and HLA in healthy donors. Primers included in the PCR were 60 Vbeta and 13 Jbeta primers. Clones were read by immunoSEQ multiplex PCR, and TCRdb kept only the in-frame ones, dropping some. The sample consists of over 150,000 clones, about 84% of them appearing once. Sequences were obtained from PBMCs. These receptors were collected from a man aged 18 to 30 in good health and CMV-seronegative.

The chain recombines TRBV4-1 with TRBJ2-7; D is perhaps TRBD1 (5 bases). V was trimmed by 1 base and J by 5 bases, leaving 9 bases between them. The germline V gene has CDR1 MGHRA and CDR2 YSYEKL. This CDR3 has 13 amino acids. CDR3 nucleotides: TGCGCCAGCAGCCAAGTTTCAGGGAACGAGCAGTACTTC. It yields the protein CASSQVSGNEQYF.

The V gene is TRBV28, the J gene TRBJ2-7, with D perhaps TRBD2 (6 bases). CDR3 length: 13 amino acids. V was trimmed by 6 bases and J by 3 bases, leaving 12 bases between them. Germline CDR1 reads MDHEN; CDR2 reads SYDVKM. The CDR3 nucleotides read TGTGCCAGCAGCCGAGGGGACTTCTACGAGCAGTACTTC. Protein: CASSRGDFYEQYF.

The CDR3 coding sequence is TGTGCCAGCGTAAGGTCCGGCCCTAGCTCCTACAATGAGCAGTTCTTC. It specifies CASVRSGPSSYNEQFF. The chain combines TRBV28 with TRBJ2-1; D remains unclear. This CDR3 contains 16 residues. The germline V gene has CDR1 MDHEN and CDR2 SYDVKM. V lost 8 bases and J lost 0, with 17 bases in between.

The chain carries TRBV5-1 and TRBJ1-1; D remains unclear. Deletions cut 0 bases from V and 7 bases from J, with 10 bases between. Looked up from germline, CDR1 is SGHRS and CDR2 is YFSETQ. This CDR3 is 13 amino acids long. The CDR3 here is CASSLASGREAFF. The CDR3 nucleotides are TGCGCCAGCAGCTTGGCCTCTGGCCGTGAAGCTTTCTTT.

The chain joins TRBV15 to TRBJ2-3; 9 bases are a match to TRBD2. Germline-derived CDR1 and CDR2 are LNHNV and YYDKDF (reference sequence). The CDR3 loop spans 21 amino acids. V trimming: 0 bases; J trimming: 2 bases; junction bases outside the gene matches: 18. CDR3 in DNA: TGTGCCACCAGCAGAGATCGTGGAGAGGATTGGTCTAGCGGGGACACAGATACGCAGTATTTT. Encoded protein: CATSRDRGEDWSSGDTDTQYF. The variable domain in full, with the rest retrieved from reference TRBV15 and TRBJ2-3, is DAMVIQNPRYQVTQFGKPVTLSCSQTLNHNVMYWYQQKSSQAPKLLFHYYDKDFNNEADTPDNFQSRRPNTSFCFLDIRSPGLGDTAMYLCATSRDRGEDWSSGDTDTQYFGPGTRLTVL.

The chain combines TRBV30 with TRBJ2-5; TRBD2 might be the D (6 bases). The J call may be mistaken, given a closer DNA end match to TRBJ2-7. The germline gives CDR1 GTSNPN, CDR2 SVGIG (reference sequence). The CDR3 has 13 residues. This CDR3 is CAWMTPGLPEQYF. The CDR3 DNA follows: TGTGCCTGGATGACCCCGGGACTCCCCGAGCAGTACTTC.

The chain employs TRBV5-5 and TRBJ2-3; 7 nucleotides align to TRBD2. CDR3 length: 13 amino acids. With V trimmed by 7 bases and J by 6 bases, 8 bases remained unmatched. Germline CDR1 is SGHKS and CDR2 is YYEKEE (reference sequence). CDR3 DNA: TGTGCCAGCGGGAGGGCCGTATTGGATACGCAGTATTTT. This codes for CASGRAVLDTQYF.

The J gene is TRBJ1-1, the V gene TRBV18, with 8 nucleotides matching TRBD1. Losses at the gene ends were 5 bases for V and 3 bases for J; bases not matched to a gene: 8. The CDR3 contains 15 residues. Germline-derived CDR1 and CDR2 are KGHSH and LQKENI. The CDR3 nucleotides are TGTGCCAGCTCAAGCAGGGGGCGACAGGACACTGAAGCTTTCTTT. Amino acid sequence: CASSSRGRQDTEAFF.

This chain joins TRBV9 and TRBJ1-5; no reliable D call. Germline V gene data show CDR1 as SGDLS and CDR2 as YYNGEE. Trimming pared 3 bases from V and 3 bases from J, leaving 10 bases between. The CDR3 is 14 residues long. CDR3 in DNA: TGTGCCAGCAGCGCGGGAACCAACAATCAGCCCCAGCATTTT. Translating it yields CASSAGTNNQPQHF. Full variable domain (outside the CDR3, taken from reference TRBV9 and TRBJ1-5): DSGVTQTPKHLITATGQRVTLRCSPRSGDLSVYWYQQSLDQGLQFLIQYYNGEERAKGNILERFSAQQFPDLHSELNLSSLELGDSALYFCASSAGTNNQPQHFGDGTRLSIL.

The rearrangement links TRBV9 to TRBJ1-1; tentative D call: TRBD1 (5 bases). The CDR3 is 16 residues long. Germline CDR1 and CDR2: SGDLS and YYNGEE. Trimming shortened V by 0 bases and J by 0 bases, and 12 bases separated the two germline ends. CDR3 sequence reads: CASSVGSGTMNTEAFF. The CDR3 coding sequence is TGTGCCAGCAGCGTAGGCTCAGGGACTATGAACACTGAAGCTTTCTTT.

The V call is TRBV29-1, the J call TRBJ1-1, with 7 bases matching TRBD1. The CDR3 sequence is 13 residues long. CDR1 and CDR2 from the germline V gene are SQVTM and ANQGSEA. With V trimmed by 8 bases and J by 2 bases, 8 bases remained unmatched. The CDR3 reads CSTFTGANTEAFF. The CDR3 DNA is TGCAGCACCTTTACAGGGGCCAACACTGAAGCTTTCTTT.

The V gene is TRBV7-9, the J gene TRBJ1-4; 7 bases are shared with TRBD1. The length of the CDR3 is 15 residues. V lost 5 bases, J lost 7 bases, and 10 bases stayed unmatched. Germline lookup yields CDR1 SEHNR and CDR2 FQNEAQ (reference sequence). The CDR3: CASSPLLDRVEKLFF. The CDR3 coding sequence is TGTGCCAGCAGCCCCTTACTTGACAGGGTTGAAAAACTGTTTTTT.

This sequence joins TRBV19 and TRBJ2-1; 7 bases map to TRBD2. Germline-derived CDR1 and CDR2 are LNHDA and SQIVND (reference sequence). This CDR3 region has 15 residues. Germline trimming cut 3 bases from V and 5 bases from J; bases unmatched to any gene: 7. The CDR3 nucleotides read TGTGCCAGTAGTATCTGGGGGGGATGGGACAATGAGCAGTTCTTC. Translation: CASSIWGGWDNEQFF. The full variable domain, completed using reference TRBV19 and TRBJ2-1, is DGGITQSPKYLFRKEGQNVTLSCEQNLNHDAMYWYRQDPGQGLRLIYYSQIVNDFQKGDIAEGYSVSREKKESFPLTVTSAQKNPTAFYLCASSIWGGWDNEQFFGPGTRLTVL.

This chain links TRBV2 with TRBJ1-3; D call uncertain. This CDR3 contains 14 residues. The germline V gene has CDR1 SNHLY and CDR2 FYNNEI. Trimming cost V 8 bases and J 0 bases, with 11 bases left between them. As DNA, the CDR3 is TGTGCCAGCTCGGATGCGGGCTCTGGAAACACCATATATTTT. This translates into CASSDAGSGNTIYF.

This clone was observed once. This rearrangement joins TRBV5-1 to TRBJ1-4; TRBD1 is a possible D gene (6 bases). Germline V gene sequence: CDR1 SGHRS, CDR2 YFSETQ. The CDR3 spans 14 residues. The V end lost 2 bases, the J end lost 5 bases, and 10 bases lay between the germline ends. CDR3 in DNA: TGCGCCAGCAGCTTTTCCGACAGGAATGAAAAACTGTTTTTT. Translated, it gives CASSFSDRNEKLFF.

On this clone itself: Different DNA sequences within this sample yield the same CDR3. The chain links TRBV7-8 to TRBJ1-1; no clear D. Germline values: CDR1 SGHVS, CDR2 FQNEAQ. The CDR3 is 14 amino acids. With 1 base removed from V and 1 base from J, the gap between germline ends came to 7 bases. The CDR3 protein is CASSLVGGNTEAFF. The CDR3 DNA reads as TGTGCCAGCAGCTTAGTAGGAGGGAACACTGAAGCTTTCTTT.

The gene calls are TRBV7-2 and TRBJ2-7, with 9 bases that match TRBD2. CDR1 and CDR2 (germline): SGHTA, FQGNSA. The CDR3 runs 14 residues. Unmatched junction bases numbered 3, after V lost 5 bases and J lost 1 base. The CDR3 coding sequence is TGTGCCAGCAGCCGAGGACTAGCGTCCTACGAGCAGTACTTC. It codes for CASSRGLASYEQYF.

The chain carries TRBV27 and TRBJ2-7; TRBD1 aligns across 10 bases. The CDR3 has 14 amino acids. Germline lookup yields CDR1 MNHEY and CDR2 SMNVEV (reference sequence). J lost 9 bases, V lost 3 bases, and 8 bases had no gene match. The CDR3 DNA is TGTGCCAGCAGTTTTCGGGACAGGGGCCTCAGGCAGTACTTC. As protein: CASSFRDRGLRQYF.

The count of this clone is one. CDR3 DNA sequence: TGCGCCAGCAGCCAAGTTGTTGGTAGCTACAATGAGCAGTTCTTC. Translated: CASSQVVGSYNEQFF. The chain uses TRBV4-1 and TRBJ2-1; D is unresolved. V was pared by 1 base and J by 3 bases, with 10 bases between. Per the germline V gene, CDR1 is MGHRA and CDR2 is YSYEKL. This CDR3 region has 15 residues.

The rearrangement links TRBV5-4 to TRBJ1-1, with a weak D call TRBD1 (6 bases). Trimming removed 2 bases at V and 4 bases at J, with 15 bases between. There are 15 residues in the CDR3. Germline CDR1 and CDR2: SGHNT and YYREEE (reference sequence). CDR3: CASSFRGGSLTEAFF. DNA of the CDR3: TGTGCCAGCAGCTTTCGGGGGGGCAGTCTCACTGAAGCTTTCTTT.

The chain links TRBV2 to TRBJ1-5, with D perhaps TRBD1 (5 bases). V was clipped by 2 bases and J by 6 bases, with 14 bases between them. The CDR3 has 15 residues. Germline V gives CDR1 SNHLY, CDR2 FYNNEI. CDR3 residues: CASSEKGRVGQPQHF. In nucleotides, the CDR3 is TGTGCCAGCAGTGAAAAAGGCAGGGTCGGTCAGCCCCAGCATTTT.

The chain carries TRBV7-9 and TRBJ1-1; 10 nucleotides align to TRBD1. Germline-derived CDR1 and CDR2 are SEHNR and FQNEAQ (reference sequence). V was pared by 6 bases and J by 5 bases, with 9 bases of the junction left unmatched. The CDR3 sequence is 15 residues long. CDR3 DNA: TGTGCCAGCAGTTACGACAGGGGGCGCTTTACTGAAGCTTTCTTT. Amino acid sequence: CASSYDRGRFTEAFF.